These T cell receptor beta chains were read from a single sample in a study of T-cell memory formation after mild COVID-19. TCRdb redid the calling of the 5' RACE reads with MiXCR, one entry per CDR3 protein. This table holds approximately 430,000 distinct CDR3 sequences, 23% found once. Material: PBMCs or a T cell subset sorted from them (not recorded which). The receptors were gathered from an adult woman who had mild COVID-19 (a few samples of this study predate the infection). Cell type and time point are not known. Each CDR3 is given with its conserved first and last residue. A D gene is named only where the DNA matches it firmly. The listing skips clone size in some rows; elsewhere it reads once, few, many or a size class.

CDR3 DNA: TGTGCCAGCAGCTGGGGACAGACGAACACTGAAGCTTTCTTT
CDR3 protein: CASSWGQTNTEAFF
clone size: few
J gene: TRBJ1-1
V gene: TRBV5-6
D gene: TRBD1

CDR3 DNA: TGTGCCACCAGTGATTTCGACAAGCCCTACAATGAGCAGTTCTTC
CDR3 protein: CATSDFDKPYNEQFF
clone size: once
J gene: TRBJ2-1
V gene: TRBV24-1
D gene: .

CDR3 DNA: TGCGCCAGCAGCTTGTTAAGGTCGGACAGGGGTAGGACCCAGTACTTC
CDR3 protein: CASSLLRSDRGRTQYF
clone size: few
J gene: TRBJ2-5
V gene: TRBV5-1
D gene: TRBD1

CDR3 DNA: TGTGCCACTAGGACACTACGACAGGGGGCTGGTTACGAGCAGTACTTC
CDR3 protein: CATRTLRQGAGYEQYF
clone size: few
J gene: TRBJ2-7
V gene: TRBV11-2
D gene: TRBD1

CDR3 DNA: TGTGCCAGCTCCCGCCGGATAGGGGGGATGCAGAACACTGAAGCTTTCTTT
CDR3 protein: CASSRRIGGMQNTEAFF
clone size: .
J gene: TRBJ1-1
V gene: TRBV18
D gene: .

CDR3 DNA: TGTGCCAGCAGCCCCTCGGCGGGGGGGCCTTACAATGAGCAGTTCTTC
CDR3 protein: CASSPSAGGPYNEQFF
clone size: .
J gene: TRBJ2-1
V gene: TRBV7-9
D gene: TRBD2

CDR3 DNA: TGTGCCAGCAGCTTTCCTCGTCGCGGGAGCCCTTCCTACAATGAGCAGTTCTTC
CDR3 protein: CASSFPRRGSPSYNEQFF
clone size: few
J gene: TRBJ2-1
V gene: TRBV7-9
D gene: TRBD2

CDR3 DNA: TGTGCCAGCAGCTTAGTCGTTCTCCCGGCCAGGGATACGCAGTATTTT
CDR3 protein: CASSLVVLPARDTQYF
clone size: few
J gene: TRBJ2-3
V gene: TRBV7-9
D gene: .

CDR3 DNA: TGCGCCAGCAGCCATGGACTAGCGGGGGATCTCACAGATACGCAGTATTTT
CDR3 protein: CASSHGLAGDLTDTQYF
clone size: .
J gene: TRBJ2-3
V gene: TRBV4-1
D gene: TRBD2

CDR3 DNA: TGCGCCAGCAGCCAAGATGGTAGCGGGGGACAGACCCAGTACTTC
CDR3 protein: CASSQDGSGGQTQYF
clone size: few
J gene: TRBJ2-5
V gene: TRBV4-1
D gene: TRBD2

CDR3 DNA: TGTGCCAGCAGCTCACGGGGGCACACAGATACGCAGTATTTT
CDR3 protein: CASSSRGHTDTQYF
clone size: once
J gene: TRBJ2-3
V gene: TRBV7-3
D gene: .

CDR3 DNA: TGTGCCAGCAGTTTGGGATGGGGCGGCGGGGAGCTGTTTTTT
CDR3 protein: CASSLGWGGGELFF
clone size: .
J gene: TRBJ2-2
V gene: TRBV7-2
D gene: .

CDR3 DNA: TGTGCCAGCAGGTTGTCGGCTTCCCAAGAGACCCAGTACTTC
CDR3 protein: CASRLSASQETQYF
clone size: many
J gene: TRBJ2-5
V gene: TRBV7-9
D gene: .

CDR3 DNA: TGTGCCATCGGATATCAAGAGACCCAGTACTTC
CDR3 protein: CAIGYQETQYF
clone size: few
J gene: TRBJ2-5
V gene: TRBV10-3
D gene: .

CDR3 DNA: TGTGCCAGCAGCCACCCCGTCAGTGTTAATCAGCCCCAGCATTTT
CDR3 protein: CASSHPVSVNQPQHF
clone size: .
J gene: TRBJ1-5
V gene: TRBV2
D gene: .

CDR3 DNA: TGTGCCAGCAGTTACGCGGGGACTAGTACCTACGAGCAGTACTTC
CDR3 protein: CASSYAGTSTYEQYF
clone size: .
J gene: TRBJ2-7
V gene: TRBV6-2/TRBV6-3
D gene: TRBD2

CDR3 DNA: TGTGCCAGCAGCCAAGAAGATGGGTGGGGGCAGCCCCAGCATTTT
CDR3 protein: CASSQEDGWGQPQHF
clone size: few
J gene: TRBJ1-5
V gene: TRBV4-2
D gene: .

CDR3 DNA: TGTGCCAGCCGAGTAGGCAGGGGCTCCTACAATGAGCAGTTCTTC
CDR3 protein: CASRVGRGSYNEQFF
clone size: few
J gene: TRBJ2-1
V gene: TRBV5-5
D gene: .

CDR3 DNA: TGTGCCAGCAGCTTAGGCGGGGGCGAGGGCACAGATACGCAGTATTTT
CDR3 protein: CASSLGGGEGTDTQYF
clone size: .
J gene: TRBJ2-3
V gene: TRBV7-9
D gene: .